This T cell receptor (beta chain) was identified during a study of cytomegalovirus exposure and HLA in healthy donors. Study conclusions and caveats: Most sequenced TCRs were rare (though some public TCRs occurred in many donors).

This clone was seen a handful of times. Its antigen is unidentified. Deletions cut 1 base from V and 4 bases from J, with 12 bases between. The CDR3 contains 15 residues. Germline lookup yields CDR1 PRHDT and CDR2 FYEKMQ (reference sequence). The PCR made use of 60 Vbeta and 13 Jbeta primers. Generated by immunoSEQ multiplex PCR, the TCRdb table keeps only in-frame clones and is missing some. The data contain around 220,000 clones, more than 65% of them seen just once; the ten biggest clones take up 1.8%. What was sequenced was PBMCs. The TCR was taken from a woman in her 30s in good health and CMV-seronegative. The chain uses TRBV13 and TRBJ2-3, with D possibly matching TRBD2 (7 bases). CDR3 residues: CASSLDGGRPDTQYF. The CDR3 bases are TGTGCCAGCAGCTTAGACGGGGGGCGCCCAGATACGCAGTATTTT.